This TCR beta chain was captured in a study of control samples from healthy donors and cancer patients. Sequencing used immunoSEQ multiplex PCR; TCRdb keeps in-frame clones, though not all of them. The table lists 70,000 to 90,000 clones, around 90% of them singletons, with under 2.5% in the top ten. V dropped 9 bases and J dropped 0 bases, with 4 bases sitting between them. The CDR3 runs 11 residues. Per germline, CDR1 SGHNT and CDR2 YYREEE (reference sequence). Sequenced: PBMCs. This chain joins TRBV5-4 and TRBJ1-3; D unresolved. This clonotype was sampled from a woman aged 60-75 years with head and neck cancer. CDR3 in DNA: TGTGCCATCCACTCTGGAAACACCATATATTTT. Encoded protein: CAIHSGNTIYF.